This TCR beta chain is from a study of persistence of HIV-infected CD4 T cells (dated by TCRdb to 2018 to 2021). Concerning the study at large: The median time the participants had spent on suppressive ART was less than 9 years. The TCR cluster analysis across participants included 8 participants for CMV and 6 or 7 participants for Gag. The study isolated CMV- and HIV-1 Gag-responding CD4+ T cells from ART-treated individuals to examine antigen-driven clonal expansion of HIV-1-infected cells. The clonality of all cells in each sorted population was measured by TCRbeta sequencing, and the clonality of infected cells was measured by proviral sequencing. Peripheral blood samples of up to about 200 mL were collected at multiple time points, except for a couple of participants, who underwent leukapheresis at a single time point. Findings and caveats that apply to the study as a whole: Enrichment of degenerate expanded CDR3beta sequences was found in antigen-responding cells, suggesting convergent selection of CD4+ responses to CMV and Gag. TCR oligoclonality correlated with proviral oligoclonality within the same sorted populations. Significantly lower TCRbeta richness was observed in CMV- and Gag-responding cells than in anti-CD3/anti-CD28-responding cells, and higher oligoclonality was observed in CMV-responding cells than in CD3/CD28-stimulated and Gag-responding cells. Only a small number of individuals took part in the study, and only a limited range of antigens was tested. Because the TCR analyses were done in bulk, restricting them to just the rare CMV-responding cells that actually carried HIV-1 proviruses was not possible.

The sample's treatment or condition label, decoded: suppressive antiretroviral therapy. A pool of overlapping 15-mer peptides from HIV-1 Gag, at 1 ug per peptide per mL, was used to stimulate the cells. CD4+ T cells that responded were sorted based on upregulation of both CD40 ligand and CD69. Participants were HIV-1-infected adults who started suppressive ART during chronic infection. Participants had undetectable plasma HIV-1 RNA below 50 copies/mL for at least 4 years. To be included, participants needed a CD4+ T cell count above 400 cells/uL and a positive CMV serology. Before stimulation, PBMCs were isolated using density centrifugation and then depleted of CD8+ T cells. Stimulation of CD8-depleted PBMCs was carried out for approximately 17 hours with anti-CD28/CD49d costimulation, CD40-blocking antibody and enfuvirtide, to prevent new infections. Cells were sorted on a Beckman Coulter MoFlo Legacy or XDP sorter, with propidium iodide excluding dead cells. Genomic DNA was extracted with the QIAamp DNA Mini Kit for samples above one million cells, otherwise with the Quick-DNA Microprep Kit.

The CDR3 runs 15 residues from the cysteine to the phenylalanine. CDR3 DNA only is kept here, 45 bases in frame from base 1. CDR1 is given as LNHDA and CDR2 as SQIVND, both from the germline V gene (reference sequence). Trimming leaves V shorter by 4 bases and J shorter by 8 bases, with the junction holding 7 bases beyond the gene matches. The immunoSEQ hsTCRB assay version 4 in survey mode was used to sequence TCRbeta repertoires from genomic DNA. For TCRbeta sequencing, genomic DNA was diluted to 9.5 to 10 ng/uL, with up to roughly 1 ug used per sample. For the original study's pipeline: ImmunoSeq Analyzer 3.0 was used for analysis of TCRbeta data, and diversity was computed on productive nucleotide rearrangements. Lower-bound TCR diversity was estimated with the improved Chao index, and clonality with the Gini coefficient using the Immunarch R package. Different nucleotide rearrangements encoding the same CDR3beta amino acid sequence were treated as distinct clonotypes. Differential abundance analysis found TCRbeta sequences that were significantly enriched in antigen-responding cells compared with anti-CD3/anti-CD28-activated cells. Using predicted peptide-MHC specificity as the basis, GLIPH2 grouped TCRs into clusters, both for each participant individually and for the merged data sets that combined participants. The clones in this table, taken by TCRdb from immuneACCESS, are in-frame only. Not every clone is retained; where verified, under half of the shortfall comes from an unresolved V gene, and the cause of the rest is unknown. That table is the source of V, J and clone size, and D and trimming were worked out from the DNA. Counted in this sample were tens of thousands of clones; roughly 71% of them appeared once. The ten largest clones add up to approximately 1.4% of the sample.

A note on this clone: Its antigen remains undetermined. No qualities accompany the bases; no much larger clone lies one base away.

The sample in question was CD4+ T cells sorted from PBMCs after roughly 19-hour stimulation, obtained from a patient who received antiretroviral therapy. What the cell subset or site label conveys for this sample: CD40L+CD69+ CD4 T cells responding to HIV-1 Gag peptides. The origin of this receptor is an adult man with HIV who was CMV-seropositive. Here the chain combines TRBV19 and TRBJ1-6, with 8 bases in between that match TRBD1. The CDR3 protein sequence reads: CASSTTGTGDSPLHF. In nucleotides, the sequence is TGTGCCAGTAGTACCACTGGGACAGGTGATTCACCCCTCCACTTT.